These 4 T cell receptor beta chains originate from one sample sequenced in a study of post-analysis software for immune sequencing data. These receptors are not linked to any known antigen. Unique molecular identifiers tagged the TCR beta cDNA libraries. TCRdb recomputed calls from the PCR reads with MiXCR, one row per CDR3 protein. Among hundreds of thousands of distinct CDR3 sequences listed, approximately 59% were seen once. General study points: TRBV5-6, TRBV5-1 and TRBV20-1 belonged to a set of a few TRBV segments that were more frequent in patients than controls.

Sequencing used blood. These TCRs come from a girl aged 2-15 years with multiple sclerosis.

For the CDR3, the DNA is TGCAGTGCTAACCGGGACCCCGCTGGGTTTTACAATGAGCAGTTCTTC. It translates to CSANRDPAGFYNEQFF. The chain links TRBV20-1 to TRBJ2-1, with D perhaps TRBD1 or TRBD2 (5 bases each). The CDR3 contains 16 residues. Germline values: CDR1 DFQATT, CDR2 SNEGSKA (reference sequence). Trimming removed 4 bases from V and 4 bases from J, with 20 bases in between.

The chain couples TRBV12-3 or TRBV12-4 to TRBJ2-3; TRBD2 might be the D (5 bases). V lost 3 bases and J 6 bases, leaving 16 bases between the germline ends. The CDR3 loop spans 15 amino acids. This CDR3 is CASSLAGRAPDTQYF. The CDR3, as DNA: TGTGCCAGCAGTTTGGCCGGGCGGGCGCCGGATACGCAGTATTTT.

This clonotype came up a few times. The chain carries TRBV20-1 and TRBJ2-1, with 10 bases matching TRBD2. This CDR3 has 14 residues. V was pared by 6 bases and J by 6 bases, with 8 bases of the junction left unmatched. Germline CDR1 and CDR2: DFQATT and SNEGSKA (reference sequence). The CDR3 DNA is TGCAGTGCGAGACTAGCGGGCCCTTTCAATGAGCAGTTCTTC. As protein: CSARLAGPFNEQFF.

This clonotype came up once. The V and J genes are TRBV10-3 and TRBJ2-7; 8 bases map to TRBD1. The V segment lost 2 bases and the J segment 5 bases; nucleotides outside the gene matches: 5. The CDR3 sequence is 14 residues long. Germline V gene data show CDR1 as ENHRY and CDR2 as SYGVKD. CDR3 amino acids: CAISEADRAHEQYF. The CDR3 DNA is TGTGCCATCAGTGAGGCGGACAGGGCCCACGAGCAGTACTTC.